The 17 T cell receptor beta chains in this list originate from one sample, sequenced in a study of blood T cells in healthy people across ages. Together with a sample-barcoded 5' primer, a J-beta primer mix was included in a second PCR lasting roughly 6 to 12 cycles. MiXCR, applied by TCRdb to the 5' RACE reads, yields one record per CDR3 protein. Of over 1.5 million distinct CDR3 sequences listed, 49% are singletons. Material: blood. These receptors originate from a woman in her thirties or forties in good health.

The genes are TRBV18 and TRBJ2-3, with no clear D. The germline gives CDR1 KGHSH, CDR2 LQKENI. V lost 3 bases, J lost 0 bases, and 10 bases lay in between. The CDR3 is 15 residues long. CDR3 sequence reads: CASSPILLSTDTQYF. The CDR3 region has the DNA TGTGCCAGCTCACCCATACTACTAAGCACAGATACGCAGTATTTT.

The chain has TRBV7-2 and TRBJ2-1; 9 bases match TRBD2. The CDR3 length is 19 residues. The trim removed 6 bases at V and 4 bases at J, leaving 19 bases unmatched. Germline-derived CDR1 and CDR2 are SGHTA and FQGNSA. The DNA of the CDR3 is TGTGCCAGCAGTCTCCCCCGGGGCGGGGGGGCCTCGGTGTACAATGAGCAGTTCTTC. Its protein product is CASSLPRGGGASVYNEQFF.

The chain recombines TRBV27 with TRBJ2-7; D remains ambiguous. The CDR3 runs 13 residues. Trimming shortened V by 5 bases and J by 7 bases, and 15 bases separated the two germline ends. Germline V gene lookup returns CDR1 MNHEY and CDR2 SMNVEV (reference sequence). CDR3 sequence: CASSLINTGEQYF. Written as DNA, the CDR3 is TGTGCCAGCAGTCTCATTAACACCGGGGAGCAGTACTTC.

This clonotype was counted between two and nine times. This rearrangement joins TRBV9 to TRBJ2-1; 8 bases map to TRBD1. CDR1 is SGDLS, CDR2 YYNGEE, per germline. The trim removed 2 bases at V and 7 bases at J, leaving 5 bases unmatched. CDR3 length equals 14 residues. CDR3 DNA sequence: TGTGCCAGCAGCGTCACAGGGGGAATTAATGAGCAGTTCTTC. It encodes CASSVTGGINEQFF.

This clonotype was found a few times. CDR3 sequence reads: CASEDRKRGGKQETQYF. For the CDR3, the DNA is TGTGCCAGCGAGGACCGGAAGCGGGGGGGGAAACAAGAGACCCAGTACTTC. The chain uses TRBV27 and TRBJ2-7; TRBD2 matches 10 bases. The DNA end favors TRBJ2-5, so the J call may be wrong. CDR1 and CDR2 (germline): MNHEY, SMNVEV (reference sequence). This CDR3 contains 17 residues.

DNA for the CDR3: TGTGCCAGCAGGGGAGCTAGCAATCAGCCCCAGCATTTT. Amino acid sequence: CASRGASNQPQHF. V gene TRBV27 combines with J gene TRBJ1-5, with no clear D. The CDR3 sequence is 13 residues long. V dropped 6 bases and J dropped 0 bases, with 6 bases sitting between them. The germline V gene encodes CDR1 MNHEY and CDR2 SMNVEV (reference sequence).

The V call is TRBV27, the J call TRBJ1-2; possibly TRBD1 for D (6 bases). The V end was cut by 3 bases, the J end by 5 bases, with 13 bases between. This CDR3 is built from 14 residues. In germline, CDR1 is MNHEY, CDR2 SMNVEV (reference sequence). CDR3 DNA: TGTGCCAGCAGTTTGGGACAAGTTTATTATGGCTACACCTTC. Translation gives CASSLGQVYYGYTF.

As DNA, the CDR3 is TGTGCCAGCCTCCGGACCGCCCGTGGCTACACCTTC. The encoded protein is CASLRTARGYTF. The chain recombines TRBV21-1 with TRBJ1-2; the DNA was not used to check the table's D call, TRBD1. TRBV21-1 is labeled a pseudogene. The CDR3 runs 12 residues.

This chain uses TRBV7-9 with TRBJ1-1, with D hard to call. The CDR3 is 16 residues long. The V gene lost 2 bases and the J gene lost 1 base, with 14 bases spanning the gap. Germline V CDR1 and CDR2: SEHNR, FQNEAQ (reference sequence). CDR3 bases: TGTGCCAGCAGCTTATCCCTGGGTGGAGGGAACACTGAAGCTTTCTTT. Translation gives CASSLSLGGGNTEAFF.

CDR3 sequence: CASRSAGGLQYF. The CDR3 nucleotides are TGTGCCAGTAGATCGGCCGGGGGGCTTCAGTACTTC. The J gene is TRBJ2-4, the V gene TRBV19; D possibly corresponds to TRBD2 (7 bases). The germline V and J ends were trimmed by 6 bases and 11 bases, with 14 bases remaining between them. The CDR3 totals 12 residues. Germline CDR1 and CDR2: LNHDA and SQIVND (reference sequence). Variable domain in full (rest from reference TRBV19 and TRBJ2-4): DGGITQSPKYLFRKEGQNVTLSCEQNLNHDAMYWYRQDPGQGLRLIYYSQIVNDFQKGDIAEGYSVSREKKESFPLTVTSAQKNPTAFYLCASRSAGGLQYFGAGTRLSVL.

The chain links TRBV27 to TRBJ1-1, with 8 bases fitting TRBD1. Germline values: CDR1 MNHEY, CDR2 SMNVEV (reference sequence). V dropped 2 bases and J dropped 1; count of bases not matched to a gene: 9. The length of the CDR3 is 17 residues. The CDR3 region has the DNA TGTGCCAGCAGTTTAAAGGCAGGGGGCGATTGGAACACTGAAGCTTTCTTT. Translating it yields CASSLKAGGDWNTEAFF.

The rearrangement joins TRBV12-3 or TRBV12-4 to TRBJ2-3; D remains ambiguous. The V gene lost 8 bases and the J gene lost 5 bases, with 11 bases spanning the gap. This CDR3 region has 12 residues. CDR3 residues: CASRPSQDTQYF. The CDR3 DNA reads as TGTGCCAGCCGGCCCTCGCAAGATACGCAGTATTTT.

The CDR3 DNA is TGTGCCAGCAGTGCGAGGGACAGGTACGAGCAGTACTTC. Translation gives CASSARDRYEQYF. V usage is TRBV6-6 and J usage is TRBJ2-7, with 8 bases matching TRBD1. CDR3 length: 13 amino acids. V gave up 5 bases and J gave up 4 bases; unmatched junction bases: 4. Germline V gives CDR1 MNHNY, CDR2 SVGAGI (reference sequence).

The chain combines TRBV4-1 with TRBJ1-5; tentative D call: TRBD1 (5 bases). The V end lost 3 bases, the J end lost 6 bases, and 15 bases lay between the germline ends. This CDR3 region has 15 residues. The germline CDR1 and CDR2 sequences are MGHRA and YSYEKL. The chain's CDR3 is CASSHGGLGRQPQHF. As DNA, the CDR3 is TGCGCCAGCAGCCATGGGGGGTTGGGCCGTCAGCCCCAGCATTTT.

This sequence joins TRBV7-8 and TRBJ2-3; 10 bases line up with TRBD1. V lost 3 bases to trimming and J lost 2 bases; unmatched junction nucleotides: 8. The CDR3 is 17 amino acids. Germline loops: CDR1 SGHVS, CDR2 FQNEAQ. Written as DNA, the CDR3 is TGTGCCAGCAGCTTCAGACAGGGGGCATTTAACACAGATACGCAGTATTTT. Translation gives CASSFRQGAFNTDTQYF. The full variable domain, with the rest looked up from reference TRBV7-8 and TRBJ2-3, is GAGVSQSPRYKVAKRGQDVALRCDPISGHVSLFWYQQALGQGPEFLTYFQNEAQLDKSGLPSDRFFAERPEGSVSTLKIQRTQQEDSAVYLCASSFRQGAFNTDTQYFGPGTRLTVL.

The chain recombines TRBV15 with TRBJ1-2, with D possibly matching TRBD1 (5 bases). Per the germline V gene, CDR1 is LNHNV and CDR2 is YYDKDF (reference sequence). The CDR3 extends over 13 amino acids. V shed 0 bases and J shed 10 bases, with 12 bases lying between them. CDR3 loop: CATSRERGDDYTF. Written as DNA, the CDR3 is TGTGCCACCAGCAGAGAACGAGGGGACGACTACACCTTC. Full variable domain (remainder filled in from reference TRBV15 and TRBJ1-2): DAMVIQNPRYQVTQFGKPVTLSCSQTLNHNVMYWYQQKSSQAPKLLFHYYDKDFNNEADTPDNFQSRRPNTSFCFLDIRSPGLGDTAMYLCATSRERGDDYTFGSGTRLTVV.

The chain is built from TRBV6-2 or TRBV6-3 and TRBJ2-7; the D is unclear. There are 13 residues in the CDR3. CDR1 and CDR2 from the germline V gene are MNHEY and SVGEGT. Trimming took 2 bases from V and 1 from J, leaving 6 bases between them. The CDR3 loop reads CASSYQASYEQYF. Written as DNA, the CDR3 is TGTGCCAGCAGTTACCAGGCATCCTACGAGCAGTACTTC.